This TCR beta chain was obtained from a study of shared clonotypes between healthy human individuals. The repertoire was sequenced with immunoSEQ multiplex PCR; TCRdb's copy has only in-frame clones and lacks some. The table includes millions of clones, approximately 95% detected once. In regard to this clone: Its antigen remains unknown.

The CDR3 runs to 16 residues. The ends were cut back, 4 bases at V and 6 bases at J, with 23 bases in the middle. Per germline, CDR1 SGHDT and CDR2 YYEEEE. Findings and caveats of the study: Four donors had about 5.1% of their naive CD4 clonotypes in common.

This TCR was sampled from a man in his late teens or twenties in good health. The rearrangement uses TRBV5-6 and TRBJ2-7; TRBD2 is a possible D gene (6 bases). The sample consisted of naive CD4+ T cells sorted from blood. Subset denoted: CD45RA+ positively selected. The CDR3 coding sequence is TGTGCCAGCAGCCCCCTAGGGGTAGGGTTGGGGGGCGAGCAGTACTTC. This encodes CASSPLGVGLGGEQYF.